Each of the 18 T cell receptor beta chains below was sequenced from the same sample in a study of cytomegalovirus exposure and HLA in healthy donors (dated by TCRdb to between 2016 and 2019). Library construction relied on the immunoSEQ multiplex PCR assay. For the multiplex PCR, a mixture combining 60 forward primers for TCR Vbeta segments and 13 reverse primers for TCR Jbeta segments was used. This immuneACCESS table, as held by TCRdb, lists in-frame sequences with V and J called but not all clones. Of the missing ones, under half trace to an unresolved V gene in checked studies; the others have no known cause. Across this sample there are fewer than 150,000 clones, with 65% to 75% seen only once. Of the sample, less than 7% is held by the ten largest clones. Sequencing was performed on PBMCs. These TCRs come from a woman between 45 and 65 years old in good health and CMV-seropositive.

The chain recombines TRBV7-2 with TRBJ1-5, with D perhaps TRBD1 (5 bases). The CDR3 has 14 residues. V lost 5 bases and J 6 bases, leaving 14 bases between the germline ends. Germline V CDR1 and CDR2: SGHTA, FQGNSA. CDR3 region: CASSPLQGAQPQHF. The DNA of the CDR3 is TGTGCCAGCAGCCCCCTCCAGGGCGCTCAGCCCCAGCATTTT.

The rearrangement joins TRBV10-3 to TRBJ1-1, with TRBD1 as a possible D gene (5 bases). Germline-derived CDR1 and CDR2 are ENHRY and SYGVKD. This CDR3 contains 14 residues. The V and J ends lost 10 bases and 5 bases respectively, with 20 bases between them. CDR3 nucleotides: TGTGCCACGGGCGATAGGGGTAGAGAAACTGAAGCTTTCTTT. This gives the protein CATGDRGRETEAFF.

The chain uses TRBV25-1 and TRBJ1-2; D is possibly TRBD1 (6 bases). Germline V gene sequence: CDR1 MGHDK, CDR2 SYGVNS. V lost 2 bases and J lost 5, with 21 bases in between. CDR3 length: 17 residues. The DNA of the CDR3 is TGTGCCAGCAGTGAAGCGGGGGGCAGGGGACTATCGTATGGCTACACCTTC. Amino acids: CASSEAGGRGLSYGYTF.

This chain connects TRBV30 to TRBJ1-5, with 7 positions matching TRBD1. The CDR3 is 15 amino acids. V dropped 3 bases and J dropped 1; count of bases not matched to a gene: 6. The germline V gene has CDR1 GTSNPN and CDR2 SVGIG (reference sequence). Written as DNA, the CDR3 is TGTGCCTGGAGCCTAAAACAGGGGAGCAATCAGCCCCAGCATTTT. It encodes CAWSLKQGSNQPQHF.

The rearrangement uses TRBV9 and TRBJ2-2; 7 nucleotides line up with TRBD1. CDR3 length: 14 residues. Germline V gene sequence: CDR1 SGDLS, CDR2 YYNGEE. Unmatched junction bases numbered 3, after V lost 3 bases and J lost 4 bases. CDR3 loop: CASSETGSTGELFF. The CDR3 DNA follows: TGTGCCAGCAGCGAGACAGGGAGCACCGGGGAGCTGTTTTTT.

This chain links TRBV7-2 with TRBJ1-5, with a tentative D call TRBD1 (6 bases). The CDR3 extends over 15 amino acids. Germline CDR1 is SGHTA and CDR2 is FQGNSA. V was trimmed by 5 bases and J by 3 bases, leaving 14 bases between them. This chain's CDR3 is CASSLQAGVNQPQHF. For the CDR3, the DNA is TGTGCCAGCAGCCTCCAGGCAGGGGTCAATCAGCCCCAGCATTTT.

This clone was observed a single time. The V and J genes are TRBV6-1 and TRBJ2-1; TRBD1 aligns across 8 bases. The CDR3 loop spans 13 amino acids. From germline, CDR1 is MNHNS and CDR2 SASEGT. The V gene end was trimmed by 8 bases and the J gene end by 8 bases; junction bases not matched to a gene: 8. The CDR3 nucleotides read TGTGCCAGCGGGATTCAGGGGGCGGATGAGCAGTTCTTC. The encoded protein is CASGIQGADEQFF.

The chain carries TRBV5-1 and TRBJ1-1; TRBD1 matches at 10 bases. V shed 4 bases, J shed 5 bases, and the junction held 5 bases outside the gene matches. The CDR3 is 14 amino acids. CDR1 SGHRS and CDR2 YFSETQ come from the germline V gene. The CDR3 coding sequence is TGCGCCAGCAGCATGGACAGGGGGGGTACTGAAGCTTTCTTT. Protein sequence: CASSMDRGGTEAFF.

This chain links TRBV4-3 with TRBJ1-1, with D possibly TRBD1 on 6 matching bases. The V end lost 0 bases, the J end lost 5 bases, and 13 bases lay between the germline ends. The CDR3 totals 15 residues. In germline, CDR1 is LGHNA, CDR2 YSLEER. Written as DNA, the CDR3 is TGCGCCAGCAGCCAAGAGGGGGACATAAGTACTGAAGCTTTCTTT. This codes for CASSQEGDISTEAFF.

This clone was counted many times. The chain recombines TRBV5-8 with TRBJ2-1; no reliable D call. From germline, CDR1 is SGHTS and CDR2 YDEGEE. V lost 7 bases to trimming and J lost 10 bases, with 6 bases between them. This CDR3 comprises 9 residues. This CDR3 reads CASEREQFF. The CDR3 bases are TGTGCCAGCGAGAGGGAGCAGTTCTTC.

This clone was counted a few times. The chain recombines TRBV10-3 with TRBJ2-3; 14 bases fit TRBD2. CDR1 and CDR2 (germline): ENHRY, SYGVKD. This CDR3 is 18 amino acids long. V trimming: 7 bases; J trimming: 0 bases; junction bases outside the gene matches: 9. DNA of the CDR3: TGTGCCATCAACTTCGGGACTAGCGGGGGCCCTAGCACAGATACGCAGTATTTT. It translates to CAINFGTSGGPSTDTQYF.

The chain combines TRBV7-8 with TRBJ1-5, with a tentative D call TRBD1 (5 bases). Germline V gives CDR1 SGHVS, CDR2 FQNEAQ. The V end lost 1 base, the J end lost 2 bases, and 15 bases lay between the germline ends. The CDR3 consists of 17 residues. The CDR3 loop is CASSLDPNRPRNQPQHF. CDR3 nucleotides: TGTGCCAGCAGCTTAGACCCCAACAGGCCCCGCAATCAGCCCCAGCATTTT.

This clone was seen only a few times. The rearrangement uses TRBV6-5 and TRBJ1-3, with a possible D match to TRBD1 (5 bases). Trimming took 6 bases from V and 0 from J, leaving 12 bases between them. CDR1 and CDR2 from the germline V gene are MNHEY and SVGAGI. This CDR3 comprises 15 residues. This CDR3 is CASRDDSRSGNTIYF. The DNA for the CDR3 is TGTGCCAGCAGGGATGACAGTCGCTCTGGAAACACCATATATTTT.

The chain employs TRBV30 and TRBJ1-1; a possible D gene is TRBD1 (6 bases). The CDR3 extends over 13 amino acids. The V and J ends lost 5 bases and 1 base respectively, with 11 bases between them. Germline V CDR1 and CDR2: GTSNPN, SVGIG (reference sequence). The CDR3 nucleotides are TGTGCCTGGGCACAGGGTGAGAACACTGAAGCTTTCTTT. Amino acids: CAWAQGENTEAFF.

The table lists this clone with a count of one. The chain carries TRBV4-2 and TRBJ2-3, with D unresolved. Trimming cost V 4 bases and J 1 base, with 6 bases left between them. Germline assignment: CDR1 LGHNA and CDR2 YNFKEQ. The CDR3 consists of 13 residues. Here the CDR3 reads CASSLRGTDTQYF. Here the CDR3 DNA reads TGTGCCAGCAGCCTCCGGGGCACAGATACGCAGTATTTT.

The DNA of the CDR3 is TGTGCCAGCAGCTTAGAGGCGGCGGATACGCAGTATTTT. Its translation: CASSLEAADTQYF. The rearrangement uses TRBV11-3 and TRBJ2-3; no clear D gene. Germline V gives CDR1 SGHNT, CDR2 YENEEA. This CDR3 spans 13 amino acids. V was shortened by 0 bases and J by 6 bases, with 7 bases between the two germline ends.

The chain couples TRBV7-9 to TRBJ2-5; maybe TRBD2 (5 bases). V was shortened by 5 bases and J by 2 bases, with 15 bases between the two germline ends. This CDR3 is 15 amino acids long. The germline gives CDR1 SEHNR, CDR2 FQNEAQ (reference sequence). The CDR3 nucleotides are TGTGCCAGCAGCCGATGGACTGGAACACAAGAGACCCAGTACTTC. Translation: CASSRWTGTQETQYF.

V is TRBV7-2 and J is TRBJ2-7; no clear D gene. This CDR3 contains 14 residues. Germline CDR1 SGHTA, CDR2 FQGNSA. V was pared by 4 bases and J by 2 bases, with 12 bases between. CDR3 coding DNA: TGTGCCAGCAGCTCACTCGACTCCACCTACGAGCAGTACTTC. Translation gives CASSSLDSTYEQYF.